These T cell receptor beta chains were read from a single sample in a study of beta chain features in type 1 diabetes. Profiled with immunoSEQ multiplex PCR; TCRdb holds only in-frame clones, not every one. The sample has around 150,000 clones, around 8.6% seen once; the top ten hold over 0.45%. Sample: central memory CD4+ T cells from blood. All receptors derive from a young woman with type 1 diabetes. The CDR3 runs from the conserved cysteine through the conserved F or W. Each record gives: J gene, V gene, CDR3 protein.

J: TRBJ1-1
V: TRBV18
CDR3: CASSSPTGSGTEAFF

J: TRBJ2-3
V: TRBV5-1
CDR3: CASRLEADTQYF

J: TRBJ2-7
V: TRBV19
CDR3: CASSPHLGQGNTYEQYF

J: TRBJ2-1
V: TRBV6-5
CDR3: CASRPGTGGNEQFF

J: TRBJ2-7
V: TRBV19
CDR3: CASTPPGSYEQYF

J: TRBJ1-6
V: TRBV4-3
CDR3: CASSQARGPGGRSSYNSPLHF

J: TRBJ1-2
V: TRBV19
CDR3: CATLRDRLYGYTF

J: TRBJ1-2
V: TRBV11-2
CDR3: CASSFDRDYGYTF

J: TRBJ2-3
V: TRBV4-2
CDR3: CASSQEAGVGRDTQYF

J: TRBJ2-5
V: TRBV19
CDR3: CASSISGIGQETQYF

J: TRBJ1-1
V: TRBV6-1
CDR3: CASSRRTGGDTEAFF

J: TRBJ2-6
V: TRBV5-4
CDR3: CASSGLSGANVLTF

J: TRBJ2-5
V: TRBV28
CDR3: CASISLAGVSLNQETQYF

J: TRBJ1-5
V: TRBV27
CDR3: CASSRQVDQPQHF

J: TRBJ2-7
V: TRBV7-2
CDR3: CASSSGGLNEQYF

J: TRBJ2-5
V: TRBV5-4
CDR3: CASSRGRGSQETQYF

J: TRBJ2-7
V: TRBV7-2
CDR3: CASSPRAGTGFNEQYF

J: TRBJ2-1
V: TRBV4-1
CDR3: CASSQEKHEQFF

J: TRBJ1-1
V: TRBV19
CDR3: CASRPLAGTANTEAFF

J: TRBJ2-7
V: TRBV11-2
CDR3: CASSLEGPYEQYF

J: TRBJ2-2
V: TRBV6-1
CDR3: CASSESGRTGGFGELFF

J: TRBJ2-7
V: TRBV5-6
CDR3: CASSLQGGYEQYF

J: TRBJ2-7
V: TRBV7-9
CDR3: CASSLEALWQAEQYF

J: TRBJ2-5
V: TRBV4-2
CDR3: CASSQDQGETQYF

J: TRBJ2-7
V: TRBV25-1
CDR3: CASSNRPREQYF

J: TRBJ1-4
V: TRBV10-3
CDR3: CAISARQATNEKLFF

J: TRBJ2-3
V: TRBV29-1
CDR3: CSVGTYTQYF

J: TRBJ2-1
V: TRBV7-2
CDR3: CASSSGRSSYNEQFF

J: TRBJ1-4
V: TRBV2
CDR3: CAIRDRDNEKLFF

J: TRBJ1-6
V: TRBV5-6
CDR3: CASSLGQQDSPLHF

J: TRBJ2-5
V: TRBV30
CDR3: CAWSAGEAEQYF

J: TRBJ2-1
V: TRBV7-2
CDR3: CASSFPGREERNEQFF

J: TRBJ2-1
V: TRBV5-1
CDR3: CASSPGQIYNEQFF

J: TRBJ2-5
V: TRBV7-2
CDR3: CASSLLPGQGPPGDQYF

J: TRBJ1-1
V: TRBV15
CDR3: CATRTGTGPSSTEAFF

J: TRBJ1-2
V: TRBV4-3
CDR3: CASSQQVKDYGYTF

J: TRBJ1-4
V: TRBV15
CDR3: CATSRDPRVEKLFF

J: TRBJ2-3
V: TRBV21-1
CDR3: CASSPTDTQYF

J: TRBJ2-5
V: TRBV5-1
CDR3: CASTGLQETQYF